This entry describes one T cell receptor beta chain. Method: immunoSEQ multiplex PCR; TCRdb's copy keeps in-frame clones and lacks some. The sample carries 150,000 or so clones, approximately 80% recorded once. There are 14 residues in the CDR3. Germline V gene lookup returns CDR1 SQVTM and CDR2 ANQGSEA. Trimming stripped 4 bases from V and 0 bases from J, with 12 bases between. The data were obtained in a study of cytotoxic CD8 clonotypes in ibrutinib-treated CLL. On the study more broadly: Enrolment comprised some 10 relapsed/refractory and over 14 treatment-naive patients; about 17 were IGHV unmutated. Partial responses numbered some 24 and complete responses 2; after a median around 68 months, about 14 stayed remitted and roughly twelve progressed.

Sequences were derived from PBMCs, sampled after 24 months of ibrutinib treatment. This sequence joins TRBV29-1 and TRBJ1-1; perhaps TRBD1 as D (5 bases). This receptor was obtained from a human donor with chronic lymphocytic leukemia. CDR3 protein: CSVADSTMNTEAFF. The CDR3 DNA sequence: TGCAGCGTTGCCGACAGCACAATGAACACTGAAGCTTTCTTT.